The T cell receptor (beta chain) under discussion was sequenced for a study of shared clonotypes between healthy human individuals. A word on this clone: Its antigen is unknown.

Naive CD8 cells, CD45RO-negative and positively selected for CCR7, excluded terminally differentiated effector memory CD45RA+ cells. Study-wide results and caveats: Against clonotypes common to all four donors, non-shared ones had lower generation probabilities. Depth of sequencing was expected to influence donor clonotype sharing.

Sequencing used immunoSEQ multiplex PCR; TCRdb keeps in-frame clones, though not all of them. Of millions of clones in the sample, more than 85% were seen once. The TCR originated in a man aged 18 to 29 in good health. Some clones in this sample may be carry-over from other donors' samples. The sequenced material came from naive CD8+ T cells from PBMCs.

The CDR3 nucleotides are TGTGCCAGCAGCCGGAAGGGGGGCTACGAGCAGTACTTC. Its protein product is CASSRKGGYEQYF. The chain combines TRBV9 with TRBJ2-7; D may be TRBD1 or TRBD2 (6 bases each). CDR1 and CDR2 (germline): SGDLS, YYNGEE. This CDR3 is built from 13 residues. The germline V and J ends were trimmed by 4 bases and 3 bases, with 11 bases remaining between them.